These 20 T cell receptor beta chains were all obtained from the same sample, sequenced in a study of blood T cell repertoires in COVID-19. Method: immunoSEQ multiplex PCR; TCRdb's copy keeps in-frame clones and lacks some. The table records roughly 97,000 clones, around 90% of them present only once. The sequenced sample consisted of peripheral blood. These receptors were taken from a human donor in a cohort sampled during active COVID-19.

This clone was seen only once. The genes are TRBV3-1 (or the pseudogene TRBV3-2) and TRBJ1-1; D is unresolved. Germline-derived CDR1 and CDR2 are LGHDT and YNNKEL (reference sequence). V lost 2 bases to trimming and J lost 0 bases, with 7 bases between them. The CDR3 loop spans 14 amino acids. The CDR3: CASSQRHVNTEAFF. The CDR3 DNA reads TGTGCCAGCAGCCAAAGACATGTGAACACTGAAGCTTTCTTT.

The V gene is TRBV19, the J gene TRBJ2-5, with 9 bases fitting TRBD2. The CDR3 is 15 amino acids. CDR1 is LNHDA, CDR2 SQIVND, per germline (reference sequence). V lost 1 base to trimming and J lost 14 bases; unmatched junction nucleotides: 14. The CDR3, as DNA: TGTGCCAGTAGTATAGTGATTCAAGGAGCGGGAGGACTTTACTTC. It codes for CASSIVIQGAGGLYF.

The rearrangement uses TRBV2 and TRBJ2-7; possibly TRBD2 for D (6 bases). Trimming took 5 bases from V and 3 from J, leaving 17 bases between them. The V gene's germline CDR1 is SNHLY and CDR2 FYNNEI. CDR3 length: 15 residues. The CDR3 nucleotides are TGTGCCAGCAGTAAACAAGGGAGGTCCAACTACGAGCAGTACTTC. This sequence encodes CASSKQGRSNYEQYF. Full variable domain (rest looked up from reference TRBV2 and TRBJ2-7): EPEVTQTPSHQVTQMGQEVILRCVPISNHLYFYWYRQILGQKVEFLVSFYNNEISEKSEIFDDQFSVERPDGSNFTLKIRSTKLEDSAMYFCASSKQGRSNYEQYFGPGTRLTVT.

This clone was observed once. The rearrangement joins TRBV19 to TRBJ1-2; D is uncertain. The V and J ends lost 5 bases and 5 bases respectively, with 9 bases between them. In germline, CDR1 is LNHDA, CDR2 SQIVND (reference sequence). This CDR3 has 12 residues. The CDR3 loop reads CASSRDTYGYTF. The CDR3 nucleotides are TGTGCCAGTAGTCGCGACACGTATGGCTACACCTTC.

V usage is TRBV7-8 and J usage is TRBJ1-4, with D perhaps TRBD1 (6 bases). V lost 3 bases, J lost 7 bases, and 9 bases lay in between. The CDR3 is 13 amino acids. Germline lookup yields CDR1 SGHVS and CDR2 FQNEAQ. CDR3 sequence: CASSFQGPEKLFF. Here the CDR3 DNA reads TGTGCCAGCAGCTTCCAGGGGCCTGAAAAACTGTTTTTT.

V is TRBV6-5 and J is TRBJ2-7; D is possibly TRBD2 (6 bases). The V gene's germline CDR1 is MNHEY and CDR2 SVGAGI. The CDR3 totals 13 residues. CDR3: CASSTGSRSGVLV. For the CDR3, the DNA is TGTGCCAGCAGCACCGGGAGCCGAAGTGGGGTACTCGTC.

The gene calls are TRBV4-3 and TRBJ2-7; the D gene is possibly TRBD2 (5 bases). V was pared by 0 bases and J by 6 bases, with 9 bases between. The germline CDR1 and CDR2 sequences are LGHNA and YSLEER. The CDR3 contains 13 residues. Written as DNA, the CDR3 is TGCGCCAGCAGCCAAGACTACGGAGGCGAGCAGTACTTC. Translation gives CASSQDYGGEQYF.

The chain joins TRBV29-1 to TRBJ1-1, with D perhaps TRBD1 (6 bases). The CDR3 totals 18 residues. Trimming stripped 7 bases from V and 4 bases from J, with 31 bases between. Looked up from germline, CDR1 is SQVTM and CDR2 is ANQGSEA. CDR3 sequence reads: CSAFTVAQGFYRGTEAFF. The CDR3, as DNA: TGCAGCGCGTTTACCGTCGCACAGGGATTTTATCGGGGCACTGAAGCTTTCTTT.

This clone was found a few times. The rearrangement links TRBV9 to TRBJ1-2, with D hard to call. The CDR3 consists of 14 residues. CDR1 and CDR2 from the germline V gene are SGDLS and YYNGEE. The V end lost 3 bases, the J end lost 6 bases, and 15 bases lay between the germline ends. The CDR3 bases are TGTGCCAGCAGCGCCCATCTTTCTAGAAATGGCTACACCTTC. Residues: CASSAHLSRNGYTF.

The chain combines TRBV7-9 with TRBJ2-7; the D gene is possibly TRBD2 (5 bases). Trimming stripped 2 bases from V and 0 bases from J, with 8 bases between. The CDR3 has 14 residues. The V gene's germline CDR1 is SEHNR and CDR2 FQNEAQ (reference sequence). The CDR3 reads CASSLQSGSYEQYF. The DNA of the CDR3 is TGTGCCAGCAGCTTACAGAGCGGCTCCTACGAGCAGTACTTC.

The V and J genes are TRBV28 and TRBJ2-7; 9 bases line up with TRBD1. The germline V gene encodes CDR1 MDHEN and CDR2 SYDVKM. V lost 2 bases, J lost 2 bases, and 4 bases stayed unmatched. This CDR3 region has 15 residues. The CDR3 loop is CASSLPGQGPYEQYF. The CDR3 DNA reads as TGTGCCAGCAGTTTACCGGGACAGGGTCCCTACGAGCAGTACTTC.

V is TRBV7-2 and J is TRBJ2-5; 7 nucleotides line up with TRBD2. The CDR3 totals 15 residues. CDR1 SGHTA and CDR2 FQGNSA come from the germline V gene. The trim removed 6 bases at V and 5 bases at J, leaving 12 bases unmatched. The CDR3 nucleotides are TGTGCCAGCAGGGGGGGGTCGGGAGTACGGGAGACCCAGTACTTC. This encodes CASRGGSGVRETQYF.

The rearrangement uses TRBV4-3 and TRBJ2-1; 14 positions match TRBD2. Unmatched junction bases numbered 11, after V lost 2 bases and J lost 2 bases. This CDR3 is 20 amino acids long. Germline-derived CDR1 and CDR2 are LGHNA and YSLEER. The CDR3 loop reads CASSQRLAGGPELAYNEQFF. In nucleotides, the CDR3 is TGCGCCAGCAGCCAACGACTAGCGGGAGGGCCGGAGTTGGCCTACAATGAGCAGTTCTTC.

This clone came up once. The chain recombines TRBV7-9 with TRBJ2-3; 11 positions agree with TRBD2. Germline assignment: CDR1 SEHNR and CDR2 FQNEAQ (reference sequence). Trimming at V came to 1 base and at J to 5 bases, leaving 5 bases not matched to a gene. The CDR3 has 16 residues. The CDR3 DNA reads TGTGCCAGCAGCTTAGTAGCGGGAGGGCCAGGAGATACGCAGTATTTT. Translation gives CASSLVAGGPGDTQYF.

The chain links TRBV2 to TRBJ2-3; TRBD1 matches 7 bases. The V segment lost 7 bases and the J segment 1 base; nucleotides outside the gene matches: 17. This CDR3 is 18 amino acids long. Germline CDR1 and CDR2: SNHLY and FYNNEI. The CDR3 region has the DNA TGTGCCAGCATGGGGCGGGCCAGGGGGTCCTTACGCACAGATACGCAGTATTTT. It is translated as CASMGRARGSLRTDTQYF.

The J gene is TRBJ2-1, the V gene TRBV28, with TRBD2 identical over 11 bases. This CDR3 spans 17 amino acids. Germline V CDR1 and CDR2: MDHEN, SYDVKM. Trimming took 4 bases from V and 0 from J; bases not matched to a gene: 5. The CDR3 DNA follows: TGTGCCAGCAGTTCCTCGGGACTAGCGGCCTCCTACAATGAGCAGTTCTTC. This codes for CASSSSGLAASYNEQFF.

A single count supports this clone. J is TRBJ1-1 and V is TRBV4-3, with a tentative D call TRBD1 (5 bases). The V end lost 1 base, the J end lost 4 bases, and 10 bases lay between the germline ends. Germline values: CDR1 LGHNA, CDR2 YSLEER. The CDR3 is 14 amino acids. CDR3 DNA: TGCGCCAGCAGCCAAGTTGGGGGGATCACTGAAGCTTTCTTT. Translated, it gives CASSQVGGITEAFF.

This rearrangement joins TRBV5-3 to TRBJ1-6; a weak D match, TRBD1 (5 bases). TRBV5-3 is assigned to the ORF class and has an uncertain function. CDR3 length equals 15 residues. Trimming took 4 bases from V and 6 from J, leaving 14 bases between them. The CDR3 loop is CARSGGVRPNSPLHF. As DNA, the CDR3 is TGTGCCAGAAGCGGGGGGGTTCGTCCTAATTCACCCCTCCACTTT.

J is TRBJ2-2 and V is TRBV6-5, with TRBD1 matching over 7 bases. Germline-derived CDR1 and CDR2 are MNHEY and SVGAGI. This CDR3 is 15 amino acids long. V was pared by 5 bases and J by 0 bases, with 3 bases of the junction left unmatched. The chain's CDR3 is CASSHGTANTGELFF. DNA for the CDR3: TGTGCCAGCAGTCACGGGACAGCGAACACCGGGGAGCTGTTTTTT.

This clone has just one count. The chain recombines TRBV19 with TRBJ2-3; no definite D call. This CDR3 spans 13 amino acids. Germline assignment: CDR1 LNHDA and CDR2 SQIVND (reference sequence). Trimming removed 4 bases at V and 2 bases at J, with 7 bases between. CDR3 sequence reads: CASSTYVTDTQYF. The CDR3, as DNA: TGTGCCAGTAGTACCTACGTCACAGATACGCAGTATTTT.